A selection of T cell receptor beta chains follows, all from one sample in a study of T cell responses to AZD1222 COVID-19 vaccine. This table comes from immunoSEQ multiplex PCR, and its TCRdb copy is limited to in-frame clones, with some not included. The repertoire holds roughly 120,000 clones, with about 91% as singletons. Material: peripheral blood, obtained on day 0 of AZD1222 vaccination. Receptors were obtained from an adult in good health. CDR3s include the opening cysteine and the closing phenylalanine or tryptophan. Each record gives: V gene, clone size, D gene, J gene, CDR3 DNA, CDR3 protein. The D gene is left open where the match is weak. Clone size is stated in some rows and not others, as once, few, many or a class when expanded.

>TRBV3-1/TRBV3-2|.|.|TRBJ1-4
TGTGCCAGCAGCCTTCATGAAAAACTGTTTTTT
CASSLHEKLFF
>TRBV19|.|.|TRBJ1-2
TGTGCCAGTAGTACTAGAAATGCCACACCGGAGCTTTTATACAGGGGCTACACCTTC
CASSTRNATPELLYRGYTF
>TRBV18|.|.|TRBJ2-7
TGTGCCAGCTCAAACTCGCTTGAACTCTACGAGCAGTACTTC
CASSNSLELYEQYF
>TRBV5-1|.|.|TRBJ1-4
TGCGCCAGCAGCTTGTCTGGGGGCCCTGGGGATGAAAAACTGTTTTTT
CASSLSGGPGDEKLFF
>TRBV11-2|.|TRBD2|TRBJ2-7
TGTGCCAGCAGCTTAGGAGCGGGAGGAGTCTACGAGCAGTACTTC
CASSLGAGGVYEQYF
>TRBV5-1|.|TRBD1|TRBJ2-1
TGCGCCAGCAGCCAGACAGGGAAGGCCCTCAATGAGCAGTTCTTC
CASSQTGKALNEQFF
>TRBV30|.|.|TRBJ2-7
TGTGCCTGGAGTGAGGGAGCAGCTTTCTACGAGCAGTACTTC
CAWSEGAAFYEQYF
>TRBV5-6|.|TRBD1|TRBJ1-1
TGTGCCAGCAGCTTGGTTTGGACAGGGACTGAAGCTTTCTTT
CASSLVWTGTEAFF
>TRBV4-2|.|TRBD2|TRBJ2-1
TGTGCCAGCAGCCAGGGACTAGCGGGAGGGCCCTCCTACAATGAGCAGTTCTTC
CASSQGLAGGPSYNEQFF
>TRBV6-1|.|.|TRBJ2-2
TGTGCCAGCAGTGACGGACGGGTCGGGGAGCTGTTTTTT
CASSDGRVGELFF
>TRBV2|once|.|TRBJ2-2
TGTGCCAGCAGATACGACACGTACACCGGGGAGCTGTTTTTT
CASRYDTYTGELFF
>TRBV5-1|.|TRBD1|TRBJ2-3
TGCGCCAGCAGCTGGGGGACAGGGGGCGGCGATACGCAGTATTTT
CASSWGTGGGDTQYF
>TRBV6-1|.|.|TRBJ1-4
TGTGCCAGCAGTGAAGGGGCTCACACAGGGATTAATGAAAAACTGTTTTTT
CASSEGAHTGINEKLFF
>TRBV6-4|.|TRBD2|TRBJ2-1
TGTGCCAGCGGGGCGGGAGCGAATGAGCAGTTCTTC
CASGAGANEQFF
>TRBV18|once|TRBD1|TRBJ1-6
TGTGCCAGCTCGGAGACCCCCAGGGGGGCCTCCTATTCACCCCTCCACTTT
CASSETPRGASYSPLHF
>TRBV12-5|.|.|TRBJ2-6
TGTGCTACCACAAAGGACAGCTCTGGGGCCAACGTCCTGACTTTC
CATTKDSSGANVLTF
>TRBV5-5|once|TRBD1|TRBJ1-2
TGTGCCAGCAGCTTGAAAGCTGACAGGGACTATGGCTACACCTTC
CASSLKADRDYGYTF
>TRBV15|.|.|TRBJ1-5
TGTGCCACCAGCAGGAAGAACCCGGGCCGCAATCAGCCCCAGCATTTT
CATSRKNPGRNQPQHF
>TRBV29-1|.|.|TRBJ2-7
TGCAGCGTGACCTCACCGGTTTCGTTCTACGAGCAGTACTTC
CSVTSPVSFYEQYF
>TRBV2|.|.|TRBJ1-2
TGTGCCAGCAGTGGTCAAGAGAGCTATGGCTACACCTTC
CASSGQESYGYTF
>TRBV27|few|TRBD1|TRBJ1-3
TGTGCCAGCAGTTTAACGGGGACAGGTTTACTGACTGGAAACACCATATATTTT
CASSLTGTGLLTGNTIYF
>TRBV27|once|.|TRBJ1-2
TGTGCCAGCAGTGGCACGCCGACCTATGGCTACACCTTC
CASSGTPTYGYTF
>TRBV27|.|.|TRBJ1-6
TGTGCCAGCAGTCTGAGCTCCTATAATTCACCCCTCCACTTT
CASSLSSYNSPLHF
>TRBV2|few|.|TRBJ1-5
TGTGCCAGCAGTGAGGGGTGGGTCAATCAGCCCCAGCATTTT
CASSEGWVNQPQHF
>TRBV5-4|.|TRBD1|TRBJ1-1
TGTGCCAGCAGAAGACCGGGACAGGGGACTGAAGCTTTCTTT
CASRRPGQGTEAFF
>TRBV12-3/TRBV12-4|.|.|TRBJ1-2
TGTGCCAGCAGTTTAAGGGGGAGCTATGGCTACACCTTC
CASSLRGSYGYTF
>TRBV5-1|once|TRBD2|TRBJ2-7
TGCGCCAGCAGCTCGGGACTAGCGGGACCTATGGGCGAGCAGTACTTC
CASSSGLAGPMGEQYF
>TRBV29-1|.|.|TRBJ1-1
TGCAGCGTTGAAGCGGGGGAACGGAACACTGAAGCTTTCTTT
CSVEAGERNTEAFF
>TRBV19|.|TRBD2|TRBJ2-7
TGTGCCAGTAGTATAGATCTGGCGGGAGACTACGAGCAGTACTTC
CASSIDLAGDYEQYF
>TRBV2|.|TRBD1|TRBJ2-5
TGTGCCAGCTGGGGAAAAAATCAGGGGGCTAAGGAGACCCAGTACTTC
CASWGKNQGAKETQYF
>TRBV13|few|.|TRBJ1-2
TGTGCCAGCAGCTTAGAGGGGCGCGATGGTGGCTACACCTTC
CASSLEGRDGGYTF
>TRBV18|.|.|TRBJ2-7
TGTGCCAGCTCCCCTCAACAGGGTCTACACGAGCAGTACTTC
CASSPQQGLHEQYF
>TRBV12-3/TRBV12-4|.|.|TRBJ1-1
TGTGCCAGCAGCTCCTCAGTCGGGGGCGCCGCTTTCTTT
CASSSSVGGAAFF
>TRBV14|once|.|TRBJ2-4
TGTGCCAGCAGCCCGATTGGACTAGCCAAAAACATTCAGTACTTC
CASSPIGLAKNIQYF
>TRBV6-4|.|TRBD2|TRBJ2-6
TGTGCCAGCAGTCGACTAGCGGCTACCTCCTCTGGGGCCAACGTCCTGACTTTC
CASSRLAATSSGANVLTF
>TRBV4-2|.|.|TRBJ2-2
TGTGCCAGCAGCATAGCGGTAGGGAACACCGGGGAGCTGTTTTTT
CASSIAVGNTGELFF
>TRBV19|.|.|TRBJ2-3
TGTGCCACCAAAGAGCAGACGGGAGCACCGGGAGATACGCAGTATTTT
CATKEQTGAPGDTQYF
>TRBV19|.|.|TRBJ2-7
TGTGCCAGTAGTCCGGACGTACGCTACGAGCAGTACTTC
CASSPDVRYEQYF
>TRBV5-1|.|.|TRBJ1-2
TGCGCCAGCACCCAACCAGGCGCTAACTATGGCTACACCTTC
CASTQPGANYGYTF
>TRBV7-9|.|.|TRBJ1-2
TGTGCCAGCAGCTTAGCGGAGGAGGACCCCATCTGCGGCTACACCTTC
CASSLAEEDPICGYTF
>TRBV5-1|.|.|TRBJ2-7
TGCGCCAGCAGCTTGGAGCAGGGTACAGACGAGCAGTACTTC
CASSLEQGTDEQYF
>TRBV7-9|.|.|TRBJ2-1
TGTGCCAGCAGCTTACTCGGTCTTACCAATGAGCAGTTCTTC
CASSLLGLTNEQFF